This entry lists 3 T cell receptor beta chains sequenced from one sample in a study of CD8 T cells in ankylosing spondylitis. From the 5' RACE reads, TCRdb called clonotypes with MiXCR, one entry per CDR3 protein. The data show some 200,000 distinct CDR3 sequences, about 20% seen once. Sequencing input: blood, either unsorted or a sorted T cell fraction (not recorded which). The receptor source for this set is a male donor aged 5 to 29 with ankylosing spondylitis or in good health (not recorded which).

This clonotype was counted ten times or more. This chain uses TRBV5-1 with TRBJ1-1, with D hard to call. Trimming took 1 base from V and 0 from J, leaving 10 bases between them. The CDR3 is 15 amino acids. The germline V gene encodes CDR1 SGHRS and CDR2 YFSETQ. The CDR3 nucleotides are TGCGCCAGCAGCTTGCGGGGTACTATGAACACTGAAGCTTTCTTT. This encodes CASSLRGTMNTEAFF.

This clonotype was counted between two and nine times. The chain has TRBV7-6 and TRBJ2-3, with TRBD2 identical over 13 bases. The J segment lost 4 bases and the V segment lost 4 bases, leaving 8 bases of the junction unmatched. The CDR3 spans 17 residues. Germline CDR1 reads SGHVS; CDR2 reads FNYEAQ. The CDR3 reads CASSSTSGLAGADTQYF. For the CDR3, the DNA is TGTGCCAGCAGCTCGACAAGCGGACTAGCGGGAGCAGATACGCAGTATTTT.

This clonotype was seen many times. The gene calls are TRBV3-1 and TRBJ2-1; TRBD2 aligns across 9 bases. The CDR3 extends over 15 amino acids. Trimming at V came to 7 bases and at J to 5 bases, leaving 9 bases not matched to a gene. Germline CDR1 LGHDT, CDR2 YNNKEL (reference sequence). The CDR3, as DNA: TGTGCCAGCACCAAAACGGCGGGAGGGAACAATGAGCAGTTCTTC. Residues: CASTKTAGGNNEQFF.